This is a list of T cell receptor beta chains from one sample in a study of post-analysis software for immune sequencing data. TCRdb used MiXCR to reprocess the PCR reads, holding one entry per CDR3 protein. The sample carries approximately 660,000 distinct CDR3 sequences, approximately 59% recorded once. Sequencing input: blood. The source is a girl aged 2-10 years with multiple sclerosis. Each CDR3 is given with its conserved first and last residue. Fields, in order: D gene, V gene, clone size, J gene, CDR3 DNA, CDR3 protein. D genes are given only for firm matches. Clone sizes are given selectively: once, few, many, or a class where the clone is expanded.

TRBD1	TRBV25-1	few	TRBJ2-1	TGTGCCAGCAGTGTCCGGGACAGGGGGTACAATGAGCAGTTCTTC	CASSVRDRGYNEQFF
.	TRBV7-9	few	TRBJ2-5	TGTGCCAGCAGCGGAGGGGTGAGAGAGACCCAGTACTTC	CASSGGVRETQYF
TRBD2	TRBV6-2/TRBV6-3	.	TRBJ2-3	TGTGCCAGCAGTTTGCGCCTACTAGCGGGGAAGGCAGATACGCAGTATTTT	CASSLRLLAGKADTQYF
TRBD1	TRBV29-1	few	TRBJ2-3	TGCAGCGTCGTCACCCAGGGGGCGACAGATACGCAGTATTTT	CSVVTQGATDTQYF
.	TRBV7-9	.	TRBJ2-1	TGTGCCAGCAGCTCCCCCGGGACCGCAACGGACAATGAGCAGTTCTTC	CASSSPGTATDNEQFF
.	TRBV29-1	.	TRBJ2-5	TGCAGCGCCGGGGGCTTGGAGACCCAGTACTTC	CSAGGLETQYF
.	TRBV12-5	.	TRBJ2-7	TGTGCTAGTGGTTTGGTAACAGGGCTCCATCCCTACGAGCAGTACTTC	CASGLVTGLHPYEQYF
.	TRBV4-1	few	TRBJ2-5	TGCGCCAGCAGCCATGATGGGACGGGACAAGAGACCCAGTACTTC	CASSHDGTGQETQYF
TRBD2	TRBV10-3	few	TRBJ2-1	TGTGCCATCAGCCTGGGACTAGCGGGAGGGAATGAGCAGTTCTTC	CAISLGLAGGNEQFF
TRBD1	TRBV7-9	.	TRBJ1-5	TGTGCCAGCAGCTTATCGGCTGGCAGGGGGAGCGATCAGCCCCAGCATTTT	CASSLSAGRGSDQPQHF
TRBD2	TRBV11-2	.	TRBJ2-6	TGTGCCAGCAGCTTGAGTACAGGGGGAGCGGGAGGGCCCCCCACTGGGGCCAACGTCCTGACTTTC	CASSLSTGGAGGPPTGANVLTF
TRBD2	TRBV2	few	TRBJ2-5	TGTGCCAGCAGGGGGGGGACTCGGGAGACCCAGTACTTC	CASRGGTRETQYF
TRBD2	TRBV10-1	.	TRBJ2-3	TGCGCCAGCAGTGAGACCGTACTAGCGGGAGCAGATACGCAGTATTTT	CASSETVLAGADTQYF
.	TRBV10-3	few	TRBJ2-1	TGTGCCATCAGTGAGTCTCGGCTTCCCAGGGGGGGGTCCTACAATGAGCAGTTCTTC	CAISESRLPRGGSYNEQFF
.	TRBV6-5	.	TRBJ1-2	TGTGCCAGCAGTTACTCTAGGGGGGACAACTATGGCTACACCTTC	CASSYSRGDNYGYTF
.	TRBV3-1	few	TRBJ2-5	TGTGCCAGCAGCCAAGAGGTCCAAGAGACCCAGTACTTC	CASSQEVQETQYF
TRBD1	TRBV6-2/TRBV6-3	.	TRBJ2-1	TGTGCCAGCAGCCCCCGGGGGACAGGCAATGAGCAGTTCTTC	CASSPRGTGNEQFF
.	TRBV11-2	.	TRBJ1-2	TGTGCCAGCAGCTTATTTGTGGGACGGTCAAACTATGGCTACACCTTC	CASSLFVGRSNYGYTF
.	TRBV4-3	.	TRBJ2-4	TGCGCCAGCAGCCAAGTAGAAAGGGCGTGGTACTTC	CASSQVERAWYF
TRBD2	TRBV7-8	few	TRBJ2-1	TGTGCCAGCAGCCCCGGGGCCGGACTAGCGGGAGAAGAGCAGTTCTTC	CASSPGAGLAGEEQFF
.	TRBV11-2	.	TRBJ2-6	TGTGCCAGCAGCTTAGCACGAGCGTCTAGGGCCAACGTCCTGACTTTC	CASSLARASRANVLTF
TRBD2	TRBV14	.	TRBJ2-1	TGTGCCAGCAGCCAACTAGCGGGGGGGCGTTTGGATGAGCAGTTCTTC	CASSQLAGGRLDEQFF
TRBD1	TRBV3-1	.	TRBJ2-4	TGTGCCAGCAGCCAAGTGGGACAGGGGAACATTCAGTACTTC	CASSQVGQGNIQYF
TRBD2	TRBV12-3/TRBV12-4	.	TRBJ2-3	TGTGCCAGCAGTTTAGTCCGGCGGGAGGGCCTAGATACGCAGTATTTT	CASSLVRREGLDTQYF
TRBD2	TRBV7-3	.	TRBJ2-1	TGTGCCAGCAGCTCCCTGGGACTAGCGGGAGCTAATGAGCAGTTCTTC	CASSSLGLAGANEQFF
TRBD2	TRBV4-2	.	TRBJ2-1	TGTGCCAGCAGCCAAGACCCGACTAGCGGAGCTTACAATGAGCAGTTCTTC	CASSQDPTSGAYNEQFF
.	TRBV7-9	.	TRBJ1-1	TGTGCCAGCAGCTTAGGGCCAGGAAAGAACACTGAAGCTTTCTTT	CASSLGPGKNTEAFF
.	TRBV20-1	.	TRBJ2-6	TGCAGTGCTAGCGATGGACTCTCTGGGGCCAACGTCCCGACTTTC	CSASDGLSGANVPTF
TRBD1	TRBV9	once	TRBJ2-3	TGTGCCAGCAGCGTAAGCCGGGACAGGGATTCAAGGGATACGCAGTATTTT	CASSVSRDRDSRDTQYF
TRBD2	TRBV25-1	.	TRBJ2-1	TGTGCCAGCAGTGAACGGGCTAGCGGGGACAATGAGCAGTTCTTC	CASSERASGDNEQFF
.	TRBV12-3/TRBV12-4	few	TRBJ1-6	TGTGCCAGCAGAGGAACAGGGAATTCACCCCTCCACTTT	CASRGTGNSPLHF
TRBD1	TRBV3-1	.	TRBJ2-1	TGTGCCAGCGGGGACAGGCGCTACAATGAGCAGTTCTTC	CASGDRRYNEQFF
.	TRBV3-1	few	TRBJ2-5	TGTGCCAGCAGCCAAGATCCCGGGGGGCAGTGGACCCAGTACTTC	CASSQDPGGQWTQYF